This is a list of T cell receptor beta chains from one sample in a study of cytomegalovirus exposure and HLA in healthy donors. Measured with immunoSEQ multiplex PCR; TCRdb has only the in-frame clones, and not every one. The sample yields under 150,000 clones, 75% to 85% seen once. The source material was PBMCs. These receptors were obtained from a woman between 35 and 50 years old in good health and CMV-seropositive. Each CDR3 is given with its conserved first and last residue. The order of the fields is D gene, V gene, clone size, J gene, CDR3 protein, CDR3 DNA. The D gene is left open where the match is weak. The size of a clone is reported for some rows only, either as once, few or many, or as a class for expanded clones.

D gene: TRBD1
V gene: TRBV5-5
clone size: -
J gene: TRBJ2-4
CDR3 protein: CASSSLWRDRVAKNIQYF
CDR3 DNA: TGTGCCAGCAGCTCCTTATGGAGGGACAGGGTAGCCAAAAACATTCAGTACTTC

D gene: -
V gene: TRBV9
clone size: -
J gene: TRBJ1-4
CDR3 protein: CASSVGGQGGEKLFF
CDR3 DNA: TGTGCCAGCAGCGTGGGAGGTCAGGGAGGGGAAAAACTGTTTTTT

D gene: TRBD2
V gene: TRBV11-3
clone size: -
J gene: TRBJ2-1
CDR3 protein: CASSLASGRDEQFF
CDR3 DNA: TGTGCCAGCAGCTTAGCTAGCGGGAGAGATGAGCAGTTCTTC

D gene: TRBD1
V gene: TRBV5-6
clone size: -
J gene: TRBJ2-5
CDR3 protein: CASSLGGGFETQYF
CDR3 DNA: TGTGCCAGCAGCTTGGGAGGGGGCTTTGAGACCCAGTACTTC

D gene: TRBD2
V gene: TRBV19
clone size: -
J gene: TRBJ2-1
CDR3 protein: CASSKGLAGGPGRDEQFF
CDR3 DNA: TGTGCCAGTAGTAAGGGACTAGCGGGAGGGCCGGGCCGAGATGAGCAGTTCTTC

D gene: -
V gene: TRBV10-3
clone size: few
J gene: TRBJ2-7
CDR3 protein: CAITRQGSYEQYF
CDR3 DNA: TGTGCCATCACGAGGCAGGGCTCCTACGAGCAGTACTTC

D gene: TRBD2
V gene: TRBV5-6
clone size: few
J gene: TRBJ2-3
CDR3 protein: CASSAGGQRLSPTDTQYF
CDR3 DNA: TGTGCCAGCAGCGCGGGGGGGCAGCGGTTGTCCCCTACAGATACGCAGTATTTT

D gene: -
V gene: TRBV7-3
clone size: -
J gene: TRBJ2-3
CDR3 protein: CASSLISPLTSDYYTQYF
CDR3 DNA: TGTGCCAGCAGCTTAATAAGCCCTCTGACCTCCGACTACTATACGCAGTATTTT

D gene: -
V gene: TRBV2
clone size: -
J gene: TRBJ2-6
CDR3 protein: CASTDSSGANVLTF
CDR3 DNA: TGTGCCAGCACTGACTCCTCTGGGGCCAACGTCCTGACTTTC

D gene: -
V gene: TRBV5-1
clone size: -
J gene: TRBJ2-7
CDR3 protein: CASSLDRDEQYF
CDR3 DNA: TGCGCCAGCAGCTTGGACAGGGACGAGCAGTACTTC

D gene: -
V gene: TRBV10-3
clone size: -
J gene: TRBJ2-7
CDR3 protein: CAIRLTGASYEQYF
CDR3 DNA: TGTGCCATCAGATTGACGGGAGCCTCCTACGAGCAGTACTTC

D gene: TRBD1
V gene: TRBV7-8
clone size: -
J gene: TRBJ1-4
CDR3 protein: CASSLTPGQGTKKLFF
CDR3 DNA: TGTGCCAGCAGCTTAACCCCGGGACAGGGGACGAAAAAACTGTTTTTT

D gene: -
V gene: TRBV7-9
clone size: -
J gene: TRBJ1-5
CDR3 protein: CASSLDPFRDKNQPQHF
CDR3 DNA: TGTGCCAGCAGCTTGGACCCCTTCCGGGACAAAAATCAGCCCCAGCATTTT

D gene: -
V gene: TRBV11-2
clone size: -
J gene: TRBJ2-5
CDR3 protein: CASSLQGTQETQYF
CDR3 DNA: TGTGCCAGCAGCCTACAGGGAACCCAAGAGACCCAGTACTTC

D gene: TRBD1
V gene: TRBV9
clone size: once
J gene: TRBJ2-3
CDR3 protein: CASSAPGTGAKSTQYF
CDR3 DNA: TGTGCCAGCAGCGCCCCCGGGACAGGGGCTAAGTCTACGCAGTATTTT

D gene: TRBD1
V gene: TRBV9
clone size: -
J gene: TRBJ2-1
CDR3 protein: CASRGTGAGYNEQFF
CDR3 DNA: TGTGCCAGCAGAGGAACAGGGGCTGGCTACAATGAGCAGTTCTTC

D gene: TRBD1
V gene: TRBV7-7
clone size: -
J gene: TRBJ2-2
CDR3 protein: CASSHRQGATGELFF
CDR3 DNA: TGTGCTAGCAGCCATAGACAGGGAGCCACCGGGGAGCTGTTTTTT

D gene: -
V gene: TRBV9
clone size: -
J gene: TRBJ1-5
CDR3 protein: CASSGGDTNQPQHF
CDR3 DNA: TGTGCCAGCAGCGGCGGGGATACCAATCAGCCCCAGCATTTT

D gene: -
V gene: TRBV5-4
clone size: -
J gene: TRBJ2-5
CDR3 protein: CASSLVGGETQYF
CDR3 DNA: TGTGCCAGCAGCTTGGTGGGCGGGGAGACCCAGTACTTC

D gene: -
V gene: TRBV15
clone size: once
J gene: TRBJ1-1
CDR3 protein: CATSRDGGGFTEAFF
CDR3 DNA: TGTGCCACCAGCAGAGATGGGGGGGGTTTCACTGAAGCTTTCTTT

D gene: TRBD1
V gene: TRBV7-7
clone size: -
J gene: TRBJ2-5
CDR3 protein: CASSRLRDSQETQYF
CDR3 DNA: TGTGCTAGCAGCAGACTCCGGGACAGCCAAGAGACCCAGTACTTC

D gene: TRBD2
V gene: TRBV13
clone size: -
J gene: TRBJ2-1
CDR3 protein: CASSARTLAGASYNEQFF
CDR3 DNA: TGTGCCAGCAGCGCGCGTACTCTAGCGGGTGCCTCCTACAATGAGCAGTTCTTC

D gene: TRBD1
V gene: TRBV13
clone size: -
J gene: TRBJ2-7
CDR3 protein: CASSLGGTGFYEQYF
CDR3 DNA: TGTGCCAGCAGCTTAGGCGGGACAGGCTTCTACGAGCAGTACTTC

D gene: -
V gene: TRBV5-4
clone size: few
J gene: TRBJ1-1
CDR3 protein: CASSPRTANTEAFF
CDR3 DNA: TGTGCCAGCAGCCCGCGGACAGCGAACACTGAAGCTTTCTTT

D gene: -
V gene: TRBV20-1
clone size: -
J gene: TRBJ2-7
CDR3 protein: CSADEDEQYF
CDR3 DNA: TGCAGTGCAGACGAGGATGAGCAGTACTTC

D gene: -
V gene: TRBV18
clone size: -
J gene: TRBJ1-5
CDR3 protein: CASSPGGDQPQHF
CDR3 DNA: TGTGCCAGCTCACCGGGAGGTGATCAGCCCCAGCATTTT

D gene: TRBD1
V gene: TRBV4-3
clone size: -
J gene: TRBJ2-7
CDR3 protein: CASSQETGSCEQYF
CDR3 DNA: TGCGCCAGCAGCCAAGAGACAGGGTCATGCGAGCAGTACTTC

D gene: -
V gene: TRBV11-1
clone size: -
J gene: TRBJ2-5
CDR3 protein: CASSLGGAGWETQYF
CDR3 DNA: TGTGCCAGCAGCTTAGGCGGGGCCGGTTGGGAGACCCAGTACTTC

D gene: TRBD1
V gene: TRBV27
clone size: -
J gene: TRBJ1-1
CDR3 protein: CASSRGTGRGCEAFF
CDR3 DNA: TGTGCCAGCAGCCGTGGGACAGGGAGGGGGTGTGAAGCTTTCTTT

D gene: TRBD1
V gene: TRBV9
clone size: few
J gene: TRBJ1-5
CDR3 protein: CASSAGQSNQPQHF
CDR3 DNA: TGTGCCAGCAGCGCGGGACAGAGCAATCAGCCCCAGCATTTT

D gene: -
V gene: TRBV19
clone size: -
J gene: TRBJ1-5
CDR3 protein: CASDGGFNQPQHF
CDR3 DNA: TGTGCCAGTGACGGGGGATTCAATCAGCCCCAGCATTTT

D gene: -
V gene: TRBV27
clone size: -
J gene: TRBJ1-2
CDR3 protein: CASSTGFNGYTF
CDR3 DNA: TGTGCCAGCAGTACAGGGTTTAATGGCTACACCTTC

D gene: -
V gene: TRBV6-4
clone size: few
J gene: TRBJ1-6
CDR3 protein: CASREQVAGNSPLHF
CDR3 DNA: TGTGCCAGCAGAGAGCAGGTGGCGGGTAATTCACCCCTCCACTTT

D gene: -
V gene: TRBV30
clone size: -
J gene: TRBJ1-1
CDR3 protein: CAWSVGQLNTEAFF
CDR3 DNA: TGTGCCTGGAGTGTAGGACAGTTGAACACTGAAGCTTTCTTT

D gene: -
V gene: TRBV20-1
clone size: -
J gene: TRBJ2-3
CDR3 protein: CSAGATDTQYF
CDR3 DNA: TGCAGTGCGGGGGCCACAGATACGCAGTATTTT

D gene: -
V gene: TRBV5-4
clone size: few
J gene: TRBJ1-1
CDR3 protein: CASSLGGPGTEAFF
CDR3 DNA: TGTGCCAGCAGCTTGGGGGGGCCGGGGACTGAAGCTTTCTTT

D gene: TRBD2
V gene: TRBV7-6
clone size: -
J gene: TRBJ2-3
CDR3 protein: CASSLGAGGYTDTQYF
CDR3 DNA: TGTGCCAGCAGCTTAGGAGCGGGGGGGTACACAGATACGCAGTATTTT

D gene: -
V gene: TRBV5-1
clone size: -
J gene: TRBJ1-4
CDR3 protein: CASTHLGPEEKLFF
CDR3 DNA: TGCGCCAGCACCCACCTAGGCCCTGAGGAAAAACTGTTTTTT

D gene: TRBD1
V gene: TRBV2
clone size: -
J gene: TRBJ2-2
CDR3 protein: CASHRDRVHGELFF
CDR3 DNA: TGTGCCAGCCACCGGGACAGGGTTCACGGGGAGCTGTTTTTT

D gene: TRBD1
V gene: TRBV4-3
clone size: -
J gene: TRBJ1-5
CDR3 protein: CASSQDLGTGNQPQHF
CDR3 DNA: TGCGCCAGCAGCCAAGACCTCGGGACAGGGAACCAGCCCCAGCATTTT

D gene: -
V gene: TRBV7-2
clone size: -
J gene: TRBJ1-1
CDR3 protein: CASSLVGGVRDAEAFF
CDR3 DNA: TGTGCCAGCAGCTTAGTGGGGGGGGTCAGGGACGCTGAAGCTTTCTTT

D gene: -
V gene: TRBV6-6
clone size: -
J gene: TRBJ2-5
CDR3 protein: CASSQQVLGEETQYF
CDR3 DNA: TGTGCCAGCAGTCAACAAGTCCTAGGAGAAGAGACCCAGTACTTC

D gene: -
V gene: TRBV29-1
clone size: -
J gene: TRBJ2-7
CDR3 protein: CSVVLRLSTYEQYF
CDR3 DNA: TGCAGCGTTGTGTTGAGGCTCTCAACCTACGAGCAGTACTTC

D gene: TRBD1
V gene: TRBV28
clone size: few
J gene: TRBJ1-1
CDR3 protein: CASQGGVRGGAGNTEAFF
CDR3 DNA: TGTGCCAGCCAAGGAGGCGTGCGAGGGGGCGCCGGGAACACTGAAGCTTTCTTT

D gene: -
V gene: TRBV7-9
clone size: -
J gene: TRBJ1-5
CDR3 protein: CASSLDMQPQHF
CDR3 DNA: TGTGCCAGCAGCCTTGACATGCAGCCCCAGCATTTT

D gene: -
V gene: TRBV2
clone size: -
J gene: TRBJ1-1
CDR3 protein: CASRSQGHTEAFF
CDR3 DNA: TGTGCCAGCAGATCTCAGGGGCACACTGAAGCTTTCTTT

D gene: TRBD1
V gene: TRBV9
clone size: few
J gene: TRBJ1-2
CDR3 protein: CASSVTGGSNYGYTF
CDR3 DNA: TGTGCCAGCAGCGTAACAGGGGGCTCTAACTATGGCTACACCTTC

D gene: TRBD2
V gene: TRBV5-4
clone size: -
J gene: TRBJ2-5
CDR3 protein: CASSSRTSGGPETQYF
CDR3 DNA: TGTGCCAGCAGCTCCCGGACTAGCGGGGGACCAGAGACCCAGTACTTC

D gene: -
V gene: TRBV7-7
clone size: -
J gene: TRBJ2-5
CDR3 protein: CASSLGAGQQETQYF
CDR3 DNA: TGTGCTAGCAGCTTGGGAGCAGGACAGCAAGAGACCCAGTACTTC

D gene: TRBD2
V gene: TRBV9
clone size: -
J gene: TRBJ2-2
CDR3 protein: CASSVAQREGAGELFF
CDR3 DNA: TGTGCCAGCAGCGTAGCCCAGCGGGAAGGGGCCGGGGAGCTGTTTTTT